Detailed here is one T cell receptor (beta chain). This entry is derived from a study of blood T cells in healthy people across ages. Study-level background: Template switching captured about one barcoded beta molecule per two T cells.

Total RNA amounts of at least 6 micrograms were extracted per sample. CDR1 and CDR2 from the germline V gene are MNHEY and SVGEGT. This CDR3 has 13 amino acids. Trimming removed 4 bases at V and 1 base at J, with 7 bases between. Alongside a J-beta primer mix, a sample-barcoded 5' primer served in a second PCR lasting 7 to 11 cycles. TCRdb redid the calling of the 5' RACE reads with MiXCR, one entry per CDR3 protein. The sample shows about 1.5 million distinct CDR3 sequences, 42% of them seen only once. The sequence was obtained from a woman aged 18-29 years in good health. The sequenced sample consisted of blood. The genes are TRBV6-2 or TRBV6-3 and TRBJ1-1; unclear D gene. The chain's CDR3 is CASSSLTNTEAFF. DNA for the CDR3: TGTGCCAGCAGTTCCTTGACGAACACTGAAGCTTTCTTT.